This T cell receptor (beta chain) was documented in a study of chemoradiotherapy in HPV16-positive cancers. Study-level information: Candidate HPV-specific T-cell clones and common TCR motifs came from functional assays in a couple of HPV16-positive patients.

Study-wide findings and caveats: For HPV16-positive patients, expanding HPV-responsive T cells associated with longer recurrence-free survival. Functional assays defining HPV-specific T cells used only a couple of HPV16-positive patients.

The data were produced by immunoSEQ multiplex PCR, yet TCRdb's version contains in-frame clones alone and is incomplete. The top ten hold about 3.5% of the sample, which has about 53,000 clones, 90% seen once. Note on this clone: The target antigen is unknown.

Repeated repertoire sampling spanned the course of chemoradiotherapy. Germline V gene sequence: CDR1 SGHNT, CDR2 YYREEE (reference sequence). The CDR3 is 16 amino acids. V was clipped by 0 bases and J by 4 bases; unmatched bases: 3. This TCR was sampled from a human donor with HPV-associated anogenital cancer. This sequence joins TRBV5-4 and TRBJ2-1; 11 bases map to TRBD2. The sample here was blood, taken from a patient who underwent chemoradiotherapy. CDR3 sequence: CASSLGLAGLYNEQFF. The CDR3 DNA is TGTGCCAGCAGCTTGGGACTAGCGGGACTTTACAATGAGCAGTTCTTC.